The 31 T cell receptor beta chains presented below share a single source sample, sequenced in a study of T cell repertoires in cytomegalovirus infection. TCRdb independently ran MiXCR on the reads; one entry per CDR3 protein. The sample includes around 740,000 distinct CDR3 sequences, 35% of them seen just once. Sequenced input: PBMCs. These receptors came from a human donor in good health (CMV status not recorded). Some clones in this sample may be carry-over from other donors' samples.

The table lists this clonotype with many counts. The chain links TRBV7-8 to TRBJ1-1; 9 bases are a match to TRBD1. From germline, CDR1 is SGHVS and CDR2 FQNEAQ. The CDR3 loop spans 15 amino acids. V lost 5 bases to trimming and J lost 6 bases; unmatched junction nucleotides: 10. The CDR3 reads CASSHGTGGLAEAFF. The CDR3 bases are TGTGCCAGCAGCCACGGTACAGGGGGCTTGGCTGAAGCTTTCTTT.

This chain links TRBV5-6 with TRBJ1-2; maybe TRBD1 (5 bases). V dropped 4 bases and J dropped 4 bases, with 17 bases sitting between them. The CDR3 has 15 residues. Germline V gives CDR1 SGHDT, CDR2 YYEEEE. CDR3 nucleotides: TGTGCCAGCAGCAAGAAAATAGACAGAATCTATGGCTACACCTTC. This gives the protein CASSKKIDRIYGYTF.

This clonotype was observed a few times. This chain joins TRBV28 and TRBJ1-6; D is perhaps TRBD1 (6 bases). CDR3 size: 23 residues. Trimming removed 1 base from V and 7 bases from J, with 35 bases in between. Germline V gives CDR1 MDHEN, CDR2 SYDVKM. The CDR3 bases are TGTGCCAGCAGTTTATATGCCCGCCGGGGGCCCCCCACTATTTCTCGGATCAATTCACCCCTCCACTTT. Translation gives CASSLYARRGPPTISRINSPLHF.

V gene TRBV19 combines with J gene TRBJ2-2; 7 nucleotides line up with TRBD2. Germline trimming cut 4 bases from V and 1 base from J; bases unmatched to any gene: 6. This CDR3 has 16 residues. Germline V gene data show CDR1 as LNHDA and CDR2 as SQIVND (reference sequence). The CDR3 nucleotides are TGTGCCAGTAGTAAGGCTAGCGGCTGGAACACCGGGGAGCTGTTTTTT. Protein: CASSKASGWNTGELFF. Looking up the rest from reference TRBV19 and TRBJ2-2 gives the full variable domain: DGGITQSPKYLFRKEGQNVTLSCEQNLNHDAMYWYRQDPGQGLRLIYYSQIVNDFQKGDIAEGYSVSREKKESFPLTVTSAQKNPTAFYLCASSKASGWNTGELFFGEGSRLTVL.

This clonotype showed up just a few times. V is TRBV7-2 and J is TRBJ2-5; 8 bases are shared with TRBD2. CDR1 is SGHTA, CDR2 FQGNSA, per germline. V lost 0 bases, J lost 2 bases, and 2 bases stayed unmatched. This CDR3 spans 15 amino acids. The CDR3 coding sequence is TGTGCCAGCAGCTTAGCCGGGACTAGTCAAGAGACCCAGTACTTC. It is translated as CASSLAGTSQETQYF.

J is TRBJ2-2 and V is TRBV7-2; 7 bases match TRBD1. Germline lookup yields CDR1 SGHTA and CDR2 FQGNSA. CDR3 length equals 14 residues. With 6 bases clipped from V and 0 bases from J, the junction kept 1 base outside the gene matches. The CDR3 DNA reads TGTGCCAGCAGAGGACAGGCGAACACCGGGGAGCTGTTTTTT. Its translation is CASRGQANTGELFF.

Written as DNA, the CDR3 is TGTGCCAGCAGTGAAGTCGGCAGGGGAGTCGGTCAGCCCCAGCATTTT. It encodes CASSEVGRGVGQPQHF. The gene calls are TRBV6-1 and TRBJ1-5, with D perhaps matching TRBD1 (6 bases). Trimming removed 1 base from V and 6 bases from J, with 16 bases in between. This CDR3 is built from 16 residues. The germline V gene encodes CDR1 MNHNS and CDR2 SASEGT.

The CDR3 nucleotides read TGTGCCAGCAGACTCTATTACAGACAGGGAGAAACTGAAGCTTTCTTT. This translates into CASRLYYRQGETEAFF. This sequence joins TRBV5-6 and TRBJ1-1, with 7 bases aligning to TRBD1. The J segment lost 5 bases and the V segment lost 5 bases, leaving 15 bases of the junction unmatched. Looked up from germline, CDR1 is SGHDT and CDR2 is YYEEEE. The CDR3 is 16 amino acids.

The table lists this clonotype with a few counts. The gene calls are TRBV12-3 or TRBV12-4 and TRBJ1-3; D gene uncertain. The CDR3 has 12 amino acids. V was trimmed by 5 bases and J by 8 bases, leaving 10 bases between them. CDR3 protein: CASSPPYDTIYF. CDR3 DNA sequence: TGTGCCAGCAGTCCACCTTACGACACCATATATTTT.

This clonotype has at least ten counts. CDR3 sequence: CASSRDRGSGANVLTF. The CDR3 bases are TGTGCCAGCAGCCGGGACAGGGGCTCTGGGGCCAACGTCCTGACTTTC. The chain combines TRBV6-4 with TRBJ2-6; 10 bases are a match to TRBD1. This CDR3 is 16 amino acids long. Germline CDR1 reads MRHNA; CDR2 reads SNTAGT. J was trimmed by 0 bases and V by 6 bases; bases with no gene match: 2.

This clonotype was detected a few times. The chain has TRBV7-4 and TRBJ2-2; TRBD1 agrees at 9 bases. Germline assignment: CDR1 SGHVT and CDR2 SQSDAQ. This CDR3 contains 14 residues. The V and J ends lost 4 bases and 10 bases, in that order; junction bases with no gene match: 7. Here the CDR3 DNA reads TGTGCCAGCAGCTCCGGGACAGGGAGCGAGGAGCTGTTTTTT. It encodes CASSSGTGSEELFF.

A few counts support this clonotype. This chain uses TRBV12-5 with TRBJ1-2; the D is unclear. V dropped 1 base and J dropped 1 base, with 22 bases sitting between them. This CDR3 has 19 residues. Per the germline V gene, CDR1 is LGHNT and CDR2 is FRNRAP. The CDR3 region is CASGLDQAVARLFNYGYTF. As DNA, the CDR3 is TGTGCTAGTGGTTTGGATCAGGCGGTAGCACGCCTTTTTAACTATGGCTACACCTTC.

The genes are TRBV6-5 and TRBJ1-2; the match to TRBD1 covers 7 bases. CDR1 MNHEY and CDR2 SVGAGI come from the germline V gene. The CDR3 covers 12 residues. With 7 bases clipped from V and 4 bases from J, the junction kept 3 bases outside the gene matches. CDR3 sequence (DNA): TGTGCCAGCACCCACAGGGGCTATGGCTACACCTTC. Residues: CASTHRGYGYTF.

This clonotype was observed a single time. The chain links TRBV7-9 to TRBJ1-1; D possibly corresponds to TRBD1 (5 bases). V was cut by 2 bases and J by 4 bases, with 17 bases left in between. The germline gives CDR1 SEHNR, CDR2 FQNEAQ (reference sequence). The CDR3 loop spans 16 amino acids. CDR3 DNA sequence: TGTGCCAGCAGCTTATCGGGCCCTTCCAGGGCCACTGAAGCTTTCTTT. Its translation: CASSLSGPSRATEAFF.

The chain carries TRBV12-3 or TRBV12-4 and TRBJ1-1, with D tentatively TRBD1 (5 bases). CDR3 length: 16 residues. Deletions cut 2 bases from V and 4 bases from J, with 17 bases between. As DNA, the CDR3 is TGTGCCAGCAGTTTATCGGGGGGGGGGAGGTCCACTGAAGCTTTCTTT. Its protein product is CASSLSGGGRSTEAFF.

The chain is built from TRBV6-4 and TRBJ2-6; D is possibly TRBD1 (5 bases). The ends were cut back, 6 bases at V and 0 bases at J, with 12 bases in the middle. This CDR3 is 16 amino acids long. Germline lookup yields CDR1 MRHNA and CDR2 SNTAGT. CDR3 DNA sequence: TGTGCCAGCAGCGATGGACATCGCTCTGGGGCCAACGTCCTGACTTTC. It yields the protein CASSDGHRSGANVLTF.

This clonotype was seen a few times. The junction departs from the called germline gene at one end, perhaps through a read error. This chain connects TRBV6-1 to TRBJ2-3, with D perhaps TRBD1 (5 bases). The germline V gene has CDR1 MNHNS and CDR2 SASEGT. The CDR3 length is 15 residues. The CDR3 spells CASSEGAPSTDTQYF. Here the CDR3 DNA reads TGTGCCAGCAGCGAAGGGGCTCCAAGCACAGATACGCAGTATTTT.

The rearrangement joins TRBV2 to TRBJ1-3; the D gene is possibly TRBD1 (6 bases). Germline CDR1 is SNHLY and CDR2 is FYNNEI. The CDR3 is 16 residues long. Trimming took off 1 base at V and 2 bases at J, with 12 bases between the two ends. The CDR3 loop reads CASSEGGQLAGNTIYF. The CDR3 nucleotides read TGTGCCAGCAGTGAAGGGGGGCAGCTCGCTGGAAACACCATATATTTT.

Ten or more counts support this clonotype. J is TRBJ2-7 and V is TRBV7-6; D is unresolved. Germline V CDR1 and CDR2: SGHVS, FNYEAQ. The CDR3 runs to 13 residues. Trimming cost V 0 bases and J 2 bases, with 5 bases left between them. The CDR3 sequence: CASSLAFPYEQYF. The CDR3 DNA reads TGTGCCAGCAGCTTAGCCTTCCCCTACGAGCAGTACTTC.

This clonotype was picked up many times. The chain is built from TRBV7-8 and TRBJ1-5, with 10 bases identical to TRBD1. This CDR3 spans 17 amino acids. In germline, CDR1 is SGHVS, CDR2 FQNEAQ. J lost 0 bases, V lost 4 bases, and 6 bases had no gene match. CDR3 DNA sequence: TGTGCCAGCAGCTCGACGGACAGGGGGGTTAGCAATCAGCCCCAGCATTTT. Amino acid sequence: CASSSTDRGVSNQPQHF.

The rearrangement joins TRBV24-1 to TRBJ1-2; D is perhaps TRBD1 (6 bases). Deletions cut 4 bases from V and 4 bases from J, with 9 bases between. Germline V gives CDR1 KGHDR, CDR2 SFDVKD. The CDR3 runs 13 residues. CDR3 region: CATSERGTYGYTF. The CDR3 region has the DNA TGTGCCACCAGTGAGAGGGGGACCTATGGCTACACCTTC.

CDR3: CASSQEPTGFWIGANVLTF. CDR3 DNA: TGTGCCAGCAGCCAAGAACCCACAGGTTTTTGGATTGGGGCCAACGTCCTGACTTTC. This chain joins TRBV3-1 and TRBJ2-6, with D possibly TRBD1 on 5 matching bases. V lost 0 bases, J lost 3 bases, and 18 bases lay in between. CDR1 is LGHDT, CDR2 YNNKEL, per germline (reference sequence). This CDR3 comprises 19 residues.

This clonotype was counted many times. The chain recombines TRBV7-2 with TRBJ2-3; D possibly matches TRBD1 or TRBD2 (6 bases each). This CDR3 contains 13 residues. Trimming removed 6 bases from V and 9 bases from J, with 16 bases in between. Germline V CDR1 and CDR2: SGHTA, FQGNSA. For the CDR3, the DNA is TGTGCCAGCAGGCACCCCGGGGGCACGACGCAGTATTTT. It encodes CASRHPGGTTQYF.

The V call is TRBV20-1, the J call TRBJ1-3, with D perhaps matching TRBD1 (6 bases). The CDR3 consists of 15 residues. The ends were cut back, 0 bases at V and 3 bases at J, with 12 bases in the middle. Germline V lookup: CDR1 DFQATT, CDR2 SNEGSKA (reference sequence). For the CDR3, the DNA is TGCAGTGCTAGAGATAGGGGGACTTATGGAAACACCATATATTTT. Encoded protein: CSARDRGTYGNTIYF.

Details on this clonotype: The CDR3 does not close with the conserved phenylalanine or tryptophan, likely indicating a read error. The chain recombines TRBV28 with TRBJ1-2; maybe TRBD1 (6 bases). The CDR3 sequence is 14 residues long. Germline V gene lookup returns CDR1 MDHEN and CDR2 SYDVKM. V was trimmed by 7 bases and J by 1 base, leaving 13 bases between them. CDR3 region: CASKSRTDNYGYTL. Here the CDR3 DNA reads TGTGCCAGCAAGAGCCGGACAGATAACTATGGCTACACCTTA.

The chain combines TRBV27 with TRBJ2-1; tentatively, D is TRBD1 or TRBD2 (5 bases each). The ends were cut back, 3 bases at V and 4 bases at J, with 10 bases in the middle. In germline, CDR1 is MNHEY, CDR2 SMNVEV (reference sequence). CDR3 length: 14 residues. CDR3 sequence: CASSFSGRYNEQFF. The CDR3 DNA follows: TGTGCCAGCAGTTTCTCGGGGCGATACAATGAGCAGTTCTTC.

Many counts were recorded for this clonotype. The rearrangement uses TRBV28 and TRBJ1-2; no clear D. This CDR3 region has 12 residues. The V gene's germline CDR1 is MDHEN and CDR2 SYDVKM. V dropped 7 bases and J dropped 7 bases, with 13 bases sitting between them. The CDR3: CASNLGALGYTF. The DNA of the CDR3 is TGTGCCAGCAACCTTGGAGCCCTTGGCTACACCTTC.

This clonotype was seen many times. The chain has TRBV7-2 and TRBJ2-3; D assignment may be TRBD1 or TRBD2 (6 bases each). Germline assignment: CDR1 SGHTA and CDR2 FQGNSA. The V end lost 5 bases, the J end lost 3 bases, and 15 bases lay between the germline ends. The CDR3 length is 15 residues. The CDR3 nucleotides are TGTGCCAGCAGCACCCCGGGGGCGCGGACAGATACGCAGTATTTT. Protein product: CASSTPGARTDTQYF.

This clonotype was counted between two and nine times. The V gene is TRBV7-8, the J gene TRBJ2-2, with 7 bases matching TRBD1. V trimming: 4 bases; J trimming: 0 bases; junction bases outside the gene matches: 14. Germline CDR1 and CDR2: SGHVS and FQNEAQ. The CDR3 is 19 residues long. Here the CDR3 DNA reads TGTGCCAGCAGCTGGCAGAGAGCGACCGGGACAGCGAACACCGGGGAGCTGTTTTTT. Amino acids: CASSWQRATGTANTGELFF.

This clonotype was seen just once. The junction departs from the called germline gene at one end, perhaps through a read error. V and J are TRBV28 and TRBJ2-5; D may be TRBD1 or TRBD2 (5 bases each). Germline CDR1 and CDR2: MDHEN and SYDVKM. CDR3 size: 15 residues. CDR3 loop: CDSSPSGPGRETQYF. The CDR3 DNA is TGTGACAGCAGCCCGTCGGGGCCGGGACGAGAGACCCAGTACTTC.

This clonotype came up a few times. The rearrangement uses TRBV11-1 and TRBJ2-3; D possibly corresponds to TRBD2 (7 bases). CDR3 size: 17 residues. The germline V gene encodes CDR1 SGHAT and CDR2 FQDESV (reference sequence). The V end lost 5 bases, the J end lost 3 bases, and 21 bases lay between the germline ends. CDR3 nucleotide sequence: TGTGCCAGCAGCGCCCATACAGGGAGGGGGTCGACAGATACGCAGTATTTT. This gives the protein CASSAHTGRGSTDTQYF.